The 4 T cell receptor beta chains below come from one sample, sequenced in a study of cytomegalovirus exposure and HLA in healthy donors. Produced via immunoSEQ multiplex PCR; TCRdb's table is partial and in-frame only. The data contain roughly 330,000 clones, about nine tenths of them singletons. Sequencing input: PBMCs. The receptors stem from a woman aged 30 to 39 in good health and CMV-seropositive.

This clone is a singleton in its sample. The genes are TRBV28 and TRBJ2-3; 11 bases align to TRBD2. Germline lookup yields CDR1 MDHEN and CDR2 SYDVKM. J gave up 6 bases and V 6 bases, and 8 bases lay outside the gene matches. This CDR3 region has 15 residues. CDR3 amino acids: CASRSSGRPGDTQYF. For the CDR3, the DNA is TGTGCCAGCAGATCTAGCGGGAGGCCAGGGGATACGCAGTATTTT.

The chain has TRBV28 and TRBJ1-1; D is possibly TRBD1 (6 bases). The CDR3 totals 16 residues. Germline V lookup: CDR1 MDHEN, CDR2 SYDVKM. V lost 2 bases, J lost 0 bases, and 13 bases lay in between. The CDR3 is CASSLMGAPLNTEAFF. In DNA form, the CDR3 reads TGTGCCAGCAGTTTAATGGGGGCTCCCTTGAACACTGAAGCTTTCTTT. The full variable domain, in which reference TRBV28 and TRBJ1-1 provide the parts outside the CDR3, is DVKVTQSSRYLVKRTGEKVFLECVQDMDHENMFWYRQDPGLGLRLIYFSYDVKMKEKGDIPEGYSVSREKKERFSLILESASTNQTSMYLCASSLMGAPLNTEAFFGQGTRLTVV.

The chain recombines TRBV28 with TRBJ1-1; TRBD1 is a possible D gene (6 bases). The CDR3 spans 15 residues. CDR1 and CDR2 (germline): MDHEN, SYDVKM. The V gene lost 2 bases and the J gene lost 1 base, with 11 bases spanning the gap. The CDR3 region has the DNA TGTGCCAGCAGTTTAATCGGGACACAGAACACTGAAGCTTTCTTT. Its translation: CASSLIGTQNTEAFF.

This clone was detected once. The V and J genes are TRBV5-6 and TRBJ1-4; 8 nucleotides align to TRBD1. J lost 5 bases, V lost 4 bases, and 4 bases had no gene match. Germline V gene sequence: CDR1 SGHDT, CDR2 YYEEEE. This CDR3 contains 14 residues. The chain's CDR3 is CASSKRTGNEKLFF. The CDR3 region has the DNA TGTGCCAGCAGCAAAAGGACAGGGAATGAAAAACTGTTTTTT.